The present T cell receptor (beta chain) was sequenced within a study of cytomegalovirus exposure and HLA in healthy donors (TCRdb year 2017). For context, the study as a whole: In an earlier analysis of under 600 of the donors, 250 to 300 Gb of sequence data and 117 million unique TCR beta sequences from 150 million to 200 million T cells were reported. Alongside the repertoire data, information on donor age, sex, ethnicity and CMV serostatus was compiled. Four to six DR-DQ haplotypes were handled as single units for association and clustering because linkage in the cohort was strong. In a later genetic analysis, genome-wide SNP genotypes for about 55% of the roughly 670 donors were used, and that subset was treated as a discovery cohort. Of the 300 to 400 genotyped donors, about 80% fell in the genetic ancestry cluster associated with self-reported Caucasian donors. Every discovery cohort repertoire had been produced on one sequencing platform. In an earlier analysis of roughly 540 of the donors, high-throughput TCR beta sequencing was used to judge whether each TCR beta V gene segment behaved as functional or pseudogenic. The study was designed to test whether signatures of past pathogen exposure could be identified by cataloging public T cell receptors. HLA typing covered class I and class II loci at four-digit resolution. The number of typed donors differed by locus: roughly 629-630 for A, B, C, DRB1 and DQB1; some 500 for DQA1; some 590 for DPA1; and roughly 450 for DPB1. To predict cytomegalovirus infection status, the study brought together high-throughput TCR immunosequencing, statistical association of individual TCRs with disease status, and machine learning. The T cell repertoires of 670 or so subjects were profiled by immunosequencing and related to cytomegalovirus serostatus. To study patterns of TCR occurrence, a later analysis re-analyzed previously published TCR beta repertoires from 666 donors and added high-resolution HLA genotyping. In addition to the first cohort of several hundred subjects, a separate validation cohort of approximately 120 different subjects was used. Rather than drawing on any new phenotypic data, the later analysis identified candidate immune exposures from TCR beta sequences and the way those sequences occurred across donors. About 330 gigabases of sequencing data and 70 million to 95 million unique TCR sequences made up an early release that covered roughly 670 HLA-typed donors. Across some 400 genotyped donors of the cohort, an average of about 240,000 unique TCR beta nucleotide sequences per donor were sequenced, and roughly 18% of those sequences were non-productive.

The cohort comprised 670 or so healthy bone marrow donors. At the time of sampling, every cohort member was nominally healthy, though immune exposures that went unrecorded were likely present. The donor tested CMV seronegative and was one of the 352 seronegative cohort members. Every donor gave a peripheral blood sample, and the peripheral blood mononuclear cells from that sample were used for TCR beta sequencing. The Qiagen DNeasy Blood Extraction Kit was used to extract genomic DNA from the blood cell samples. Libraries were made using the immunoSEQ multiplex PCR assay. A mixture of 60 forward primers for TCR Vbeta segments and 13 reverse primers for TCR Jbeta segments was used in the multiplex PCR. The CDR3 region of rearranged TCR beta genes was amplified from genomic DNA by a multiplex PCR assay. The amplified TCR beta libraries were sequenced on the Illumina HiSeq System as 87-base-pair reads. The study's own analysis went as follows. Across the 500 to 850 repertoires, a later analysis counted tens of millions of unique TCR beta chains, around 10 million of which were shared by at least two donors. Raw reads were error-corrected and collapsed into unique sequences with a nearest-neighbor algorithm that merged closely related sequences to remove PCR and sequencing errors. V, D and J gene segments were assigned by aligning CDR3 sequences to IMGT reference sequences. For a sequence to be retained, at least a six-nucleotide match to both a V gene segment and a J gene segment was required. Rearrangements were classified as productive when the CDR3 lacked stop codons and remained in frame with V and J, and all other rearrangements were classified as non-productive. CDR3 was defined by IMGT convention, running from the second conserved V-encoded cysteine to the conserved J-encoded phenylalanine. In an earlier analysis of around 600 of the donors, sequences lacking an unambiguous match to a single V gene segment were excluded. In an earlier analysis of some 590 of the donors, V segments were called functional above 56.7% productive rearrangements and were called segregating when the between-donor standard deviation exceeded 5%. To diagnose cytomegalovirus status from the catalog of TCR beta chain sequences, a statistical classification framework was built. In a later analysis, TCR nucleotide sequences were compared against IMGT/GENE-DB human TR gene sequences so that V and J genes could be assigned. The TCRdist pipeline was used in a later analysis to assign CDR3 sequences and most-parsimonious VDJ recombination scenarios. In a later analysis, every TCR beta chain was defined by the combination of its CDR3 amino acid sequence and its V-gene family, and reads without a unique V-gene family were dropped. As a way to deal with suspected cross-contamination and a sequencing artifact, a later analysis dropped 450 to 600 nucleotide sequences that were highly shared and had low generation probability. A later analysis calculated a clonal expansion index for each public chain from normalized within-repertoire ranks of inferred template counts. In a later analysis, generation probabilities were computed using a VDJ recombination model fitted to out-of-frame rearrangements, and the results were checked against IGoR. Hypergeometric tests were used in a later analysis to score TCR-TCR, TCR-HLA and TCR-CMV co-occurrence, with a repertoire-size bias correction applied to the TCR pairs. To estimate false discovery rates, a later analysis permuted the HLA or CMV assignments 20 times. In a later analysis, co-occurring TCRs were grouped using DBSCAN, and TCRdist sequence similarity was added for clustering within HLA-allele-positive subsets. Repertoires with fewer than 30,000 or more than 120,000 public chains were left out of co-occurrence clustering, as were about 5 repertoires with anomalous nucleotide sharing. TCRdb provides this immuneACCESS table in a form limited to in-frame rearrangements. Some clones are lacking; in checked studies, under half of them reflect an unresolved V gene, and why the rest are absent is not known. D and trimming were read from the DNA, whereas the V and J calls and clone size are those reported in that table. The sample table contains approximately 76,000 clones; only one count was recorded for less than 80% of them. The ten largest clones capture 2.5% of the sample.

General study outcomes and caveats: The study listed 170 or so TCR beta chains as associated with cytomegalovirus. When HLA alleles, especially DR and DQ, strongly co-occurred, TCR associations were difficult to assign to individual alleles. In vitro tests confirmed that three of the cytomegalovirus-associated TCR beta chains recognize cytomegalovirus antigens. This cohort had only TCR beta chains sequenced, and the lack of alpha or paired-chain data limited which features could be detected. In a later analysis, TCR association rates were found to vary across HLA loci, with the most associated TCRs seen for DRB1 alleles and the fewest for HLA-C alleles. V-gene and J-gene trimming of TCR beta chains was associated with a missense DCLRE1C variant in a later genetic analysis, and the association was replicated in an independent cohort. According to the authors, the approach could potentially be generalized to other disease states and immunological phenotypes. A later analysis found that most CMV-associated TCR beta chains appeared HLA-restricted, with HLA associations seemingly driven largely by CMV exposure. In a later analysis, some 17,000 TCR beta sequences were associated with specific HLA alleles at a false discovery rate of 0.05. Cytomegalovirus status was reported to be diagnosed by the classifier with high specificity and sensitivity in both the original and validation cohorts. A further reported finding was that TCR beta sequences accurately predicted the HLA-A and HLA-B alleles for most subjects in the first cohort. Across donors, most TCR sequences were observed very rarely, whereas some public TCRs were present in many individuals. A group of highly shared sequence variants was considered likely to be a technical artifact of the sequencing pipeline. Compared with equally common non-associated chains, HLA-associated TCR beta chains in a later analysis were more clonally expanded and had lower generation probabilities. Correlated functional status among segregating V segments might be attributable to linkage disequilibrium, but an unknown experimental factor could not be ruled out. In a later analysis, several top co-occurrence clusters were reported to appear linked to parvovirus B19, influenza, CMV and Epstein-Barr virus. The earlier analysis of fewer than 750 of the donors excluded fewer than 20 rarely observed V segments, including chromosome 9 orphons, because counts were too low. In a later genetic analysis, fewer N-insertions in productive TCRs were reported among donors in an Asian-associated ancestry cluster than the approximately 630-donor mean. The only immune exposure information available for the cohort was CMV serostatus. The presence/absence analyses assumed that sequencing depth was roughly uniform across donors, and that assumption may not be true. HLA typing was unavailable for some donors at each locus, so association tests used only the typed subset. Broadly in line with IMGT annotations, most TCR beta V segments showed up in productive rearrangements about 90% or about 30% of the time in an earlier analysis of several hundred of the donors.

A note on this clone: The antigen it recognizes is unknown. No much larger clone exists at a distance of one base, and base qualities are not known.

The clonotype originates from a man between 25 and 39 years old in good health and CMV-seronegative. Sequenced sample: PBMCs.

The nucleotide sequence is given as TGCAGCGTTGAAGATTTATCGGCTAGCGGAGACACAGATACGCAGTATTTT. Its protein is CSVEDLSASGDTDTQYF. This chain is built from TRBV29-1 and TRBJ2-3, with 7 central nucleotides matching TRBD2. Measured from the cysteine to the phenylalanine, the CDR3 is 17 residues long. The DNA shown is the 51-base CDR3, in frame from base 1. Trimming removed 0 bases from V and 2 bases from J; the gene matches leave 11 bases unexplained. CDR1 and CDR2, looked up from the germline V gene, are SQVTM and ANQGSEA.